This is a list of T cell receptor beta chains from one sample in a study of shared T cell receptors in the human thymus. This table comes from immunoSEQ multiplex PCR, and its TCRdb copy is limited to in-frame clones, with some not included. The sample gives hundreds of thousands of clones, 95% of which show up once; around 0.019% is in the top ten. Sequencing was performed on thymocytes. These receptors all stem from a human donor. Both conserved end residues are part of each CDR3. Fields, in order: V gene, J gene, CDR3 length, clone size, D gene, CDR3 protein, CDR3 DNA. The D gene is left open where the match is weak. Only part of the rows carry a size: once, few, many, or a class if the clone is expanded.

v_call: TRBV4-1
j_call: TRBJ1-2
cdr3_length: 15
clone_size: NA
d_call: NA
cdr3_aa: CASSQRDDRNYGYTF
cdr3_nt: TGCGCCAGCAGCCAACGTGACGACAGGAACTATGGCTACACCTTC

v_call: TRBV7-2
j_call: TRBJ1-1
cdr3_length: 12
clone_size: NA
d_call: NA
cdr3_aa: CASHYLNTEAFF
cdr3_nt: TGTGCCAGCCACTATTTGAACACTGAAGCTTTCTTT

v_call: TRBV7-2
j_call: TRBJ2-3
cdr3_length: 17
clone_size: once
d_call: TRBD2
cdr3_aa: CASLGLAGLTSTDTQYF
cdr3_nt: TGTGCCAGCCTGGGACTAGCGGGATTGACTAGCACAGATACGCAGTATTTT

v_call: TRBV4-1
j_call: TRBJ2-7
cdr3_length: 13
clone_size: NA
d_call: NA
cdr3_aa: CASSPPRTGEQYF
cdr3_nt: TGCGCCAGCAGCCCCCCAAGGACGGGCGAGCAGTACTTC

v_call: TRBV7-7
j_call: TRBJ1-5
cdr3_length: 17
clone_size: NA
d_call: NA
cdr3_aa: CASSLFTGTGPDQPQHF
cdr3_nt: TGTGCTAGCAGCTTATTTACAGGGACGGGACCTGATCAGCCCCAGCATTTT

v_call: TRBV25-1
j_call: TRBJ2-7
cdr3_length: 15
clone_size: NA
d_call: NA
cdr3_aa: CASPQGEGSGYEQYF
cdr3_nt: TGTGCCAGCCCACAGGGTGAGGGTAGCGGCTACGAGCAGTACTTC

v_call: TRBV9
j_call: TRBJ2-4
cdr3_length: 17
clone_size: NA
d_call: NA
cdr3_aa: CASSYHPTHLPQNIQYF
cdr3_nt: TGTGCCAGCAGCTACCACCCGACCCATCTCCCCCAAAACATTCAGTACTTC

v_call: TRBV9
j_call: TRBJ2-2
cdr3_length: 17
clone_size: once
d_call: NA
cdr3_aa: CASSLGARGMVTGELFF
cdr3_nt: TGTGCCAGCAGCCTAGGGGCCCGAGGGATGGTTACCGGGGAGCTGTTTTTT

v_call: TRBV4-2
j_call: TRBJ2-1
cdr3_length: 15
clone_size: NA
d_call: TRBD2
cdr3_aa: CASSPPTSGYNEQFF
cdr3_nt: TGTGCCAGCAGCCCTCCTACTAGCGGCTACAATGAGCAGTTCTTC

v_call: TRBV28
j_call: TRBJ2-7
cdr3_length: 13
clone_size: NA
d_call: NA
cdr3_aa: CASSLFDSHEQYF
cdr3_nt: TGTGCCAGCAGTTTATTCGACAGCCACGAGCAGTACTTC

v_call: TRBV10-1
j_call: TRBJ2-5
cdr3_length: 14
clone_size: NA
d_call: TRBD2
cdr3_aa: CASRGGRGRETQYF
cdr3_nt: TGCGCCAGCAGGGGAGGGAGAGGACGAGAGACCCAGTACTTC

v_call: TRBV9
j_call: TRBJ2-1
cdr3_length: 14
clone_size: NA
d_call: TRBD2
cdr3_aa: CASQEGLAGSEQFF
cdr3_nt: TGTGCCAGCCAAGAGGGACTAGCCGGGAGTGAGCAGTTCTTC